These T cell receptor beta chains were read from a single sample in a study of brain T cells in children with intractable seizures. Assay used: immunoSEQ multiplex PCR; TCRdb lists only in-frame clones, some missing. This table has approximately 41,000 clones, about 93% appearing once. This material consisted of peripheral blood, taken at surgery. The receptors here all came from a girl aged 2-10 years with tuberous sclerosis and intractable seizures. Both conserved end residues are part of each CDR3. Fields, in order: V gene, clone size, CDR3 protein. The listing skips clone size in some rows; elsewhere it reads once, few, many or a size class.

V: TRBV5-4; size: once; CDR3: CASSFSPTEAFF
V: TRBV6-1; size: .; CDR3: CASSDPSTDSGNTIYF
V: TRBV24-1; size: .; CDR3: CATSDPGQSYGYTF
V: TRBV3-1/TRBV3-2; size: .; CDR3: CASSQVGAGVTGELFF
V: TRBV15; size: .; CDR3: CATSRGEGGRETQYF
V: TRBV24-1; size: .; CDR3: CATSDLGTSGSRTQYF
V: TRBV6-1; size: .; CDR3: CASSETGVLNEKLFF
V: TRBV9; size: .; CDR3: CASSGGRYNEQFF
V: TRBV12-5; size: .; CDR3: CASGQIQGFYGYTF
V: TRBV10-3; size: few; CDR3: CATTANGRTEAFF
V: TRBV24-1; size: .; CDR3: CATSDFGRQPYGYTF
V: TRBV5-6; size: .; CDR3: CASSLGGGIGYTF
V: TRBV4-2; size: few; CDR3: CASSQATGGNQPQHF
V: TRBV19; size: .; CDR3: CASKLVGWNTEAFF
V: TRBV7-2; size: .; CDR3: CAIPERDGRGGYTF
V: TRBV7-9; size: .; CDR3: CASSFTRRGYTF
V: TRBV13; size: .; CDR3: CASSSYFSDSQETQYF
V: TRBV5-4; size: .; CDR3: CASSARGIGGNTIYF
V: TRBV4-1; size: .; CDR3: CASSQEDSNQPQHF
V: TRBV11-3; size: once; CDR3: CASSLGGGENTEAFF
V: TRBV4-2; size: .; CDR3: CASSQDGLAGGTGELFF
V: TRBV18; size: once; CDR3: CASSPLQGNKAFF
V: TRBV20-1; size: few; CDR3: CSASVGDLNSPLHF
V: TRBV5-5; size: .; CDR3: CASSLVGRGLGTGELFF
V: TRBV20-1; size: once; CDR3: CSAPLGSEAFF
V: TRBV27; size: .; CDR3: CARGGLNTEAFF
V: TRBV7-5; size: .; CDR3: CVRSPYVTEAFF
V: TRBV5-1; size: .; CDR3: CASSLGDRALPEAFF
V: TRBV7-2; size: .; CDR3: CASSAYKNTGELFF
V: TRBV7-8; size: .; CDR3: CASRLGGAGINTEAFF
V: TRBV30; size: .; CDR3: CAWSEGGEKLFF
V: TRBV11-2; size: .; CDR3: CASSPDRVKGKLFF
V: TRBV7-2; size: .; CDR3: CASSLQGRASYEQYF
V: TRBV10-3; size: .; CDR3: CAISPPASGNTIYF
V: TRBV19; size: .; CDR3: CASSIDRDGGYTF
V: TRBV4-1; size: .; CDR3: CASSPTGTPRHNEQFF
V: TRBV7-8; size: once; CDR3: CASSFGQVPYNEQFF
V: TRBV2; size: .; CDR3: CASSETLGNTIYF
V: TRBV5-4; size: .; CDR3: CASRQRGGMTNYGYTF
V: TRBV3-1/TRBV3-2; size: .; CDR3: CASSQDRVEMDYGYTF
V: TRBV4-1; size: .; CDR3: CASSPLFDGEQFF
V: TRBV18; size: .; CDR3: CASSPPGDRYEQYF
V: TRBV7-8; size: .; CDR3: CASSGGASKGGELFF